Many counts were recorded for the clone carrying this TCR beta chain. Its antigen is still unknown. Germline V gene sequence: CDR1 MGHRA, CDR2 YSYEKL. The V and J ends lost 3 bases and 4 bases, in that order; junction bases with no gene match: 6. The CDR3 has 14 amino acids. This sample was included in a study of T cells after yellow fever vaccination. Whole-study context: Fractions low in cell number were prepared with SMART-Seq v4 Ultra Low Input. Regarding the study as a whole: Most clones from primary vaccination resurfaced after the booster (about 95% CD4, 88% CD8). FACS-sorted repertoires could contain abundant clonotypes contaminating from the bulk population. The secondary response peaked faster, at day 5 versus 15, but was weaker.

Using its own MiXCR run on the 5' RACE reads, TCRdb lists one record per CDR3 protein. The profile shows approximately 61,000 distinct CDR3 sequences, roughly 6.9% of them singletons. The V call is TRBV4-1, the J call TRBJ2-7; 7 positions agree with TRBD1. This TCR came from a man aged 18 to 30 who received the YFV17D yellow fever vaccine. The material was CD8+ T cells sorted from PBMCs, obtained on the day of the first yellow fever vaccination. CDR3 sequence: CASSQTTGVYEQYF. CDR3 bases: TGCGCCAGCAGCCAGACCACAGGGGTATACGAGCAGTACTTC.